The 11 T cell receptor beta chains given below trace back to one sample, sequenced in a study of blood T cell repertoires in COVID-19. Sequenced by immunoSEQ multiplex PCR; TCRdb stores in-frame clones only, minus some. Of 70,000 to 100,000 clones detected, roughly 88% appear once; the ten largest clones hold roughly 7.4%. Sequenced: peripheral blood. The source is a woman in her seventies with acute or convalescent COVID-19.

The CDR3 DNA reads TGTGCCAGCAGCCGCGACAGGGTCGGAGTTAGTTCCCAGCATTTT. Residues: CASSRDRVGVSSQHF. This chain connects TRBV7-8 to TRBJ1-5; 7 bases are a match to TRBD1. The CDR3 covers 15 residues. V shed 5 bases, J shed 11 bases, and the junction held 15 bases outside the gene matches. Germline V gives CDR1 SGHVS, CDR2 FQNEAQ. Together with reference TRBV7-8 and TRBJ1-5, the CDR3 gives the full variable domain: GAGVSQSPRYKVAKRGQDVALRCDPISGHVSLFWYQQALGQGPEFLTYFQNEAQLDKSGLPSDRFFAERPEGSVSTLKIQRTQQEDSAVYLCASSRDRVGVSSQHFGDGTRLSIL.

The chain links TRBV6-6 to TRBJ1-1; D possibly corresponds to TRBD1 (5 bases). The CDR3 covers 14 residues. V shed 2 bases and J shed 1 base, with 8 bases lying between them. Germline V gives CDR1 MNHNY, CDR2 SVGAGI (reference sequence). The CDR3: CASSYPRENTEAFF. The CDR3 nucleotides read TGTGCCAGCAGTTACCCCAGGGAGAACACTGAAGCTTTCTTT.

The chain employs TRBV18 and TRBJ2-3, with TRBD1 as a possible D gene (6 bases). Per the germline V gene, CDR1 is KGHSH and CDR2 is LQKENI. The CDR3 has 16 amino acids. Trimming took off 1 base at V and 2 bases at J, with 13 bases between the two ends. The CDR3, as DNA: TGTGCCAGCTCACCACAGGGGGTGATTTTCACAGATACGCAGTATTTT. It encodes CASSPQGVIFTDTQYF.

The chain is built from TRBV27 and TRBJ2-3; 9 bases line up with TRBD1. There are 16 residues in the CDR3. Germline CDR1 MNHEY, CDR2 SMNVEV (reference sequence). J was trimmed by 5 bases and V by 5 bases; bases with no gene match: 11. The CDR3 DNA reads TGTGCCAGCAGTCACGGGGCCGGACAGGGGCTAGATACGCAGTATTTT. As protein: CASSHGAGQGLDTQYF.

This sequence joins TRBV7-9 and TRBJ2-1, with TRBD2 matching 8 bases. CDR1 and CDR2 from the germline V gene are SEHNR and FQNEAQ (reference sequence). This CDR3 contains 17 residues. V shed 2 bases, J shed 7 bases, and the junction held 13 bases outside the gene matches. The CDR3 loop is CASSLSLGSGKANEQFF. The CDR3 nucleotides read TGTGCCAGCAGCTTATCCTTGGGTAGCGGGAAGGCAAATGAGCAGTTCTTC.

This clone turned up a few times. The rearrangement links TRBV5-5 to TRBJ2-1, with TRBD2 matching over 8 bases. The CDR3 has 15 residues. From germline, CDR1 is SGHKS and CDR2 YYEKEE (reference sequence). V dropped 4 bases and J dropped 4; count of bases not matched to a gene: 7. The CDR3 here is CASSLLADSYNEQFF. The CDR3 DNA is TGTGCCAGCAGCCTACTAGCGGATTCTTACAATGAGCAGTTCTTC.

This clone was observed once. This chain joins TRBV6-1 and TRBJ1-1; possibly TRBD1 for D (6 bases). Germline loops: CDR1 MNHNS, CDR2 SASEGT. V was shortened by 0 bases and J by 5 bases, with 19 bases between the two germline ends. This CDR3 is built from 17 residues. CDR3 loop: CASSEALTGQRRTEAFF. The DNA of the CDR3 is TGTGCCAGCAGTGAAGCGCTGACCGGACAGCGTCGGACTGAAGCTTTCTTT.

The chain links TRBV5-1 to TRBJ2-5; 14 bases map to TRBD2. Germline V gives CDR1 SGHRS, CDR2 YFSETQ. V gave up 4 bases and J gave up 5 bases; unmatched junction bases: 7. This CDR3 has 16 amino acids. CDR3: CASSPGTSGRRETQYF. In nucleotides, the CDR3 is TGCGCCAGCAGCCCAGGGACTAGCGGGAGAAGGGAGACCCAGTACTTC.

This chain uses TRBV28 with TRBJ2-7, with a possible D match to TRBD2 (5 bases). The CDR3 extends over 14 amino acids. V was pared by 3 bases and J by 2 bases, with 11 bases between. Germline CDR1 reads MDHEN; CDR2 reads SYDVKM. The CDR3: CASSFPPGTYEQYF. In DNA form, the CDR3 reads TGTGCCAGCAGTTTCCCGCCGGGAACCTACGAGCAGTACTTC.

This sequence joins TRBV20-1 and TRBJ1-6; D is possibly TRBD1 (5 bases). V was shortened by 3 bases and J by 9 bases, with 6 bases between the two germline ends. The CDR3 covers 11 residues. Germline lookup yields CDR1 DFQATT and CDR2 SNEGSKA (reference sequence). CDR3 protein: CSASQGSPLHF. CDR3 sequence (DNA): TGCAGTGCTAGTCAGGGTTCACCCCTCCACTTT.

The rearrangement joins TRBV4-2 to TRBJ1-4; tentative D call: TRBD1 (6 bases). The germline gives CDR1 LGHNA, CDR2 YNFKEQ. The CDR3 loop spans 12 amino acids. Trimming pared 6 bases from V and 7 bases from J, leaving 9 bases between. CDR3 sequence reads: CASREGVEKLFF. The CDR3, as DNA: TGTGCCAGCAGAGAGGGGGTTGAAAAACTGTTTTTT.